This TCR beta chain was retrieved from a study of T cell responses to AZD1222 COVID-19 vaccine. Generated by immunoSEQ multiplex PCR, the TCRdb table keeps only in-frame clones and is missing some. The profile shows roughly 100,000 clones, roughly 86% of them singletons. V lost 3 bases to trimming and J lost 3 bases, with 12 bases between them. The CDR3 is 15 residues long. CDR1 SGHAT and CDR2 FQNNGV come from the germline V gene. This clone was picked up one time. Its matching antigen is unknown. Study observations and caveats: Baseline serology detected seropositivity in only five or six AZD1222 recipients.

This clonotype was obtained from an adult in good health. This sample comprised peripheral blood, obtained on day 0 of AZD1222 vaccination. The chain uses TRBV11-2 and TRBJ2-1, with D maybe TRBD2 (5 bases). The CDR3 DNA sequence: TGTGCCAGCAGCTTGACAACCGGGGTCTACAATGAGCAGTTCTTC. Translating it yields CASSLTTGVYNEQFF.